The 8 T cell receptor beta chains listed next were all sequenced from one sample in a study of shared clonotypes between healthy human individuals. Clones were sequenced by immunoSEQ multiplex PCR, and TCRdb holds only the in-frame ones, with some missing. Here the sample spans approximately 480,000 clones, about 79% being singletons. Material for sequencing was PBMCs. The receptor set was obtained from a woman between 40 and 55 years old in good health. Some clones in this sample may be carry-over from other donors' samples.

The chain combines TRBV7-6 with TRBJ1-5; D unresolved. This CDR3 is 13 amino acids long. Germline V gives CDR1 SGHVS, CDR2 FNYEAQ. Trimming shortened V by 1 base and J by 5 bases, and 6 bases separated the two germline ends. In DNA, the CDR3 is TGTGCCAGCAGCTTAGGCAGATATCAGCCCCAGCATTTT. This sequence encodes CASSLGRYQPQHF.

The V and J genes are TRBV9 and TRBJ1-3, with unresolved D. The germline V gene encodes CDR1 SGDLS and CDR2 YYNGEE. This CDR3 has 16 residues. The ends were cut back, 5 bases at V and 0 bases at J, with 15 bases in the middle. The CDR3 region is CASRSGRPSSGNTIYF. CDR3 nucleotides: TGTGCCAGCAGATCCGGGAGGCCAAGCTCTGGAAACACCATATATTTT.

Notes on this clone: Germline is not matched at one junction end, which may reflect a read error. CDR3 DNA sequence: TGCGCCAGCAGCCCTCGGGACAGTCGGCAAGAGACACAGTACTTC. It encodes CASSPRDSRQETQYF. The V call is TRBV4-3, the J call TRBJ2-5; 7 nucleotides align to TRBD1. The CDR3 sequence is 15 residues long. From germline, CDR1 is LGHNA and CDR2 YSLEER.

A single count supports this clone. The chain employs TRBV2 and TRBJ1-2; 7 positions agree with TRBD1. The CDR3 consists of 13 residues. CDR1 is SNHLY, CDR2 FYNNEI, per germline. V was clipped by 5 bases and J by 4 bases; unmatched bases: 4. The chain's CDR3 is CASSRQGPYGYTF. CDR3 nucleotide sequence: TGTGCCAGCAGTAGACAGGGACCCTATGGCTACACCTTC.

This rearrangement joins TRBV7-6 to TRBJ2-4; 7 nucleotides line up with TRBD1. Per germline, CDR1 SGHVS and CDR2 FNYEAQ. V was pared by 5 bases and J by 0 bases, with 10 bases of the junction left unmatched. The CDR3 has 17 amino acids. CDR3 sequence (DNA): TGTGCCAGCAGCCGGGACAGCTTAACGCTAGCCAAAAACATTCAGTACTTC. This translates into CASSRDSLTLAKNIQYF.

The V and J genes are TRBV19 and TRBJ2-3; perhaps TRBD1 as D (6 bases). The CDR3 is 14 amino acids. The V gene's germline CDR1 is LNHDA and CDR2 SQIVND (reference sequence). Trimming left V 3 bases short and J 7 bases short, with 14 bases between. CDR3 in amino acids: CASSIGTQDYTQYF. CDR3 bases: TGTGCCAGTAGTATCGGGACACAGGACTATACGCAGTATTTT.

A remark on this clone: This may come from a read error, since a much larger clone is one base off. The V and J genes are TRBV25-1 and TRBJ2-7; possibly TRBD2 for D (5 bases). V lost 6 bases and J lost 3, with 6 bases in between. CDR1 is MGHDK, CDR2 SYGVNS, per germline. The CDR3 has 11 amino acids. CDR3 bases: TGTGCCAGCAGGGACTTCTACGAGCAGTACTTC. Protein product: CASRDFYEQYF.

The V call is TRBV5-1, the J call TRBJ1-1, with 7 bases aligning to TRBD1. The CDR3 contains 15 residues. Trimming took 3 bases from V and 1 from J; bases not matched to a gene: 6. Germline V CDR1 and CDR2: SGHRS, YFSETQ. In nucleotides, the CDR3 is TGCGCCAGCAGCTCTGGGACAGTTACGAACACTGAAGCTTTCTTT. As protein: CASSSGTVTNTEAFF. The whole variable domain, remainder taken from reference TRBV5-1 and TRBJ1-1, is KAGVTQTPRYLIKTRGQQVTLSCSPISGHRSVSWYQQTPGQGLQFLFEYFSETQRNKGNFPGRFSGRQFSNSRSEMNVSTLELGDSALYLCASSSGTVTNTEAFFGQGTRLTVV.